This T cell receptor (beta chain) was recorded in a study of blood T cell repertoires in COVID-19. Study in general: COVID-19 samples, acute and convalescent, were from the United States, Italy and Spain.

CDR1 MDHEN and CDR2 SYDVKM come from the germline V gene. The CDR3 loop spans 16 amino acids. Trimming stripped 2 bases from V and 7 bases from J, with 20 bases between. As originally analysed: Amplifying reference gene primers gave estimates of nucleated cell counts. Method: immunoSEQ multiplex PCR; TCRdb's copy keeps in-frame clones and lacks some. The D gene and trimming were derived from the DNA, and the V and J assignments and clone size from that table. This table holds 140,000 or so clones, around 86% found once. The sequence was obtained from a woman older than 75 with acute or convalescent COVID-19. Material for sequencing was peripheral blood. The rearrangement uses TRBV28 and TRBJ1-1, with D unclear. The CDR3 nucleotides are TGTGCCAGCAGTTTAATGGTCCAGGTTTATTCACGTGAAGCTTTCTTT. Amino acid sequence: CASSLMVQVYSREAFF.